Below are 17 T cell receptor beta chains sequenced from a single sample in a study of blood T cell repertoires in COVID-19. Sequencing was performed with immunoSEQ multiplex PCR; in TCRdb, only in-frame clones are kept and a portion is missing. The sample lists around 250,000 clones, under 90% occurring once. Sequencing was carried out using PBMCs or T cells enriched from blood (not recorded which). The source is a man aged 18 to 35 who had recovered from COVID-19.

The chain carries TRBV6-6 and TRBJ2-1, with 10 bases identical to TRBD2. The V and J ends lost 6 bases and 3 bases, in that order; junction bases with no gene match: 5. This CDR3 has 15 residues. Germline V gives CDR1 MNHNY, CDR2 SVGAGI (reference sequence). This CDR3 is CASSPLAGSYNEQFF. CDR3 in DNA: TGTGCCAGCAGCCCACTAGCGGGGAGCTACAATGAGCAGTTCTTC.

This clone was seen a few times. The rearrangement uses TRBV2 and TRBJ2-3; perhaps TRBD2 as D (5 bases). Germline V gene sequence: CDR1 SNHLY, CDR2 FYNNEI. Trimming took 7 bases from V and 1 from J, leaving 6 bases between them. This CDR3 comprises 12 residues. CDR3: CASTGGTDTQYF. The CDR3 nucleotides read TGTGCCAGCACCGGGGGCACAGATACGCAGTATTTT.

This chain connects TRBV25-1 to TRBJ2-2; 8 bases align to TRBD1. V gave up 4 bases and J gave up 4 bases; unmatched junction bases: 5. Per the germline V gene, CDR1 is MGHDK and CDR2 is SYGVNS. The CDR3 extends over 15 amino acids. The CDR3, as DNA: TGTGCCAGCAGTGTTGAGACAGGGGCCACCGGGGAGCTGTTTTTT. This gives the protein CASSVETGATGELFF.

The rearrangement joins TRBV5-1 to TRBJ1-5; TRBD1 agrees at 7 bases. Trimming at V came to 2 bases and at J to 1 base, leaving 9 bases not matched to a gene. From germline, CDR1 is SGHRS and CDR2 YFSETQ. CDR3 length: 17 amino acids. Written as DNA, the CDR3 is TGCGCCAGCAGCTTAGCCCCTACAGGGGCAAGCAATCAGCCCCAGCATTTT. It translates to CASSLAPTGASNQPQHF.

The chain couples TRBV5-5 to TRBJ2-7; D is possibly TRBD2 (6 bases). The CDR3 is 16 residues long. CDR1 is SGHKS, CDR2 YYEKEE, per germline (reference sequence). The ends were cut back, 0 bases at V and 1 base at J, with 14 bases in the middle. The CDR3 sequence is CASSLAASALSYEQYF. The CDR3, as DNA: TGTGCCAGCAGCTTGGCCGCTAGCGCACTTTCCTACGAGCAGTACTTC.

The sample holds one count of this clone. This chain joins TRBV10-1 and TRBJ2-5, with 7 bases aligning to TRBD1. CDR1 WNHNN and CDR2 SYGVQD come from the germline V gene (reference sequence). The CDR3 runs 13 residues. V lost 6 bases to trimming and J lost 4 bases; unmatched junction nucleotides: 5. CDR3 sequence: CASSEGQRETQYF. The CDR3 DNA reads TGCGCCAGCAGCGAGGGACAGCGAGAGACCCAGTACTTC.

V gene TRBV24-1 combines with J gene TRBJ2-3; D remains ambiguous. Germline V CDR1 and CDR2: KGHDR, SFDVKD. The length of the CDR3 is 14 residues. V lost 4 bases, J lost 0 bases, and 7 bases lay in between. The CDR3, as DNA: TGTGCCACCAGTGACCCCAGAAGCACAGATACGCAGTATTTT. Protein: CATSDPRSTDTQYF.

This clone was recorded only once. The chain carries TRBV27 and TRBJ1-1; 9 nucleotides align to TRBD1. The V segment lost 1 base and the J segment 5 bases; nucleotides outside the gene matches: 5. The CDR3 length is 15 residues. The germline V gene encodes CDR1 MNHEY and CDR2 SMNVEV (reference sequence). The CDR3 reads CASSLYGTGLTEAFF. The DNA for the CDR3 is TGTGCCAGCAGTTTATATGGGACAGGGTTAACTGAAGCTTTCTTT.

V usage is TRBV9 and J usage is TRBJ1-5; the match to TRBD1 covers 9 bases. The CDR3 extends over 15 amino acids. J gave up 3 bases and V 4 bases, and 5 bases lay outside the gene matches. Germline CDR1 reads SGDLS; CDR2 reads YYNGEE. CDR3 sequence: CASSKGQGVNQPQHF. Written as DNA, the CDR3 is TGTGCCAGCAGCAAGGGACAGGGCGTCAATCAGCCCCAGCATTTT.

This chain links TRBV6-5 with TRBJ1-2; D unclear. Trimming took 8 bases from V and 1 from J, leaving 11 bases between them. The CDR3 length is 13 residues. CDR1 MNHEY and CDR2 SVGAGI come from the germline V gene. The CDR3 loop is CASGGTFNYGYTF. The DNA of the CDR3 is TGTGCCAGCGGAGGAACCTTTAACTATGGCTACACCTTC.

The chain is built from TRBV7-8 and TRBJ2-3; the match to TRBD2 covers 14 bases. CDR3 size: 16 residues. Germline values: CDR1 SGHVS, CDR2 FQNEAQ. The trim removed 2 bases at V and 7 bases at J, leaving 5 bases unmatched. CDR3 sequence reads: CASSLSGTSGRNTQYF. In DNA form, the CDR3 reads TGTGCCAGCAGCTTATCCGGGACTAGCGGGAGAAATACGCAGTATTTT.

The chain combines TRBV10-3 with TRBJ1-2; possible D gene TRBD1, 6 bases. From germline, CDR1 is ENHRY and CDR2 SYGVKD. V was pared by 10 bases and J by 4 bases, with 16 bases between. This CDR3 has 13 residues. The CDR3: CATGPGDSYGYTF. The CDR3 DNA reads as TGTGCCACCGGCCCAGGGGATAGCTATGGCTACACCTTC.

The chain couples TRBV6-1 to TRBJ2-7; 7 nucleotides line up with TRBD1. The CDR3 has 18 residues. Germline V lookup: CDR1 MNHNS, CDR2 SASEGT. J gave up 0 bases and V 2 bases, and 13 bases lay outside the gene matches. CDR3 nucleotide sequence: TGTGCCAGCAGTGAACGGAATGTGGGGACAGCCTTCTCCTACGAGCAGTACTTC. It yields the protein CASSERNVGTAFSYEQYF.

The chain employs TRBV15 and TRBJ1-4, with TRBD1 matching 7 bases. The CDR3 length is 15 residues. Trimming took 2 bases from V and 6 from J; bases not matched to a gene: 6. CDR1 and CDR2 from the germline V gene are LNHNV and YYDKDF (reference sequence). CDR3 in amino acids: CATSRSTGVYEKLFF. The DNA for the CDR3 is TGTGCCACCAGCAGAAGTACAGGGGTCTATGAAAAACTGTTTTTT.

J is TRBJ2-7 and V is TRBV19, with TRBD1 as a possible D gene (6 bases). Per the germline V gene, CDR1 is LNHDA and CDR2 is SQIVND (reference sequence). The CDR3 is 17 amino acids. Trimming cost V 1 base and J 2 bases, with 18 bases left between them. The CDR3 DNA follows: TGTGCCAGTAGTATAGCGTACGGGACACACACAACCTACGAGCAGTACTTC. This codes for CASSIAYGTHTTYEQYF.

The J gene is TRBJ2-7, the V gene TRBV5-1; perhaps TRBD1 as D (5 bases). CDR1 and CDR2 (germline): SGHRS, YFSETQ. This CDR3 is built from 14 residues. V was pared by 3 bases and J by 2 bases, with 12 bases between. Here the CDR3 DNA reads TGCGCCAGCAGCTGGACAACAGGTACCTACGAGCAGTACTTC. This codes for CASSWTTGTYEQYF.

The chain employs TRBV5-5 and TRBJ2-3; no clear D gene. The CDR3 totals 13 residues. Germline CDR1 reads SGHKS; CDR2 reads YYEKEE (reference sequence). Trimming left V 2 bases short and J 2 bases short, with 6 bases between. The chain's CDR3 is CASSFHYTDTQYF. DNA for the CDR3: TGTGCCAGCAGCTTTCACTACACAGATACGCAGTATTTT.